The 19 T cell receptor beta chains below come from one sample, sequenced in a study of early T cells in non-severe SARS-CoV-2 infection. TCRdb called the 5' RACE reads again in MiXCR, with one record for every CDR3 protein. The sample yields about 25,000 distinct CDR3 sequences, approximately 4.4% seen once. Material for sequencing was whole blood. The receptor set was obtained from an adult who was a healthcare worker with PCR-confirmed SARS-CoV-2 infection or an uninfected control (not recorded which).

This clonotype was seen a few times. This chain uses TRBV3-1 with TRBJ1-1, with TRBD1 as a possible D gene (5 bases). Trimming took off 3 bases at V and 5 bases at J, with 13 bases between the two ends. This CDR3 is built from 14 residues. Per germline, CDR1 LGHDT and CDR2 YNNKEL (reference sequence). The CDR3 sequence: CASSHQGSKTEAFF. CDR3 DNA sequence: TGTGCCAGCAGCCACCAGGGCTCGAAGACTGAAGCTTTCTTT.

This clonotype has a count of ten or more. The chain has TRBV6-1 and TRBJ1-5, with a possible D match to TRBD1 (6 bases). Deletions cut 6 bases from V and 1 base from J, with 10 bases between. CDR3 length equals 14 residues. Germline CDR1 is MNHNS and CDR2 is SASEGT. The CDR3 DNA sequence: TGTGCCAGCAGGGGGGGCGTAAGCAATCAGCCCCAGCATTTT. This translates into CASRGGVSNQPQHF.

This clonotype appeared many times. The V call is TRBV5-1, the J call TRBJ2-1; 10 bases are a match to TRBD2. V lost 0 bases, J lost 8 bases, and 14 bases stayed unmatched. The CDR3 loop spans 18 amino acids. Germline assignment: CDR1 SGHRS and CDR2 YFSETQ. DNA for the CDR3: TGCGCCAGCAGCTTGGCAGGAGGTTCGTCTAGCGGGAGAGATGAGCAGTTCTTC. This codes for CASSLAGGSSSGRDEQFF.

This sequence joins TRBV30 and TRBJ1-6; TRBD1 matches 7 bases. V was clipped by 5 bases and J by 7 bases; unmatched bases: 5. In germline, CDR1 is GTSNPN, CDR2 SVGIG (reference sequence). The CDR3 totals 13 residues. The CDR3 reads CAWGRDSNSPLHF. Written as DNA, the CDR3 is TGTGCCTGGGGCCGGGACAGCAATTCACCCCTCCACTTT.

The chain is built from TRBV5-6 and TRBJ2-1; D ambiguous. With 0 bases removed from V and 8 bases from J, the gap between germline ends came to 6 bases. The V gene's germline CDR1 is SGHDT and CDR2 YYEEEE. The CDR3 has 12 residues. Written as DNA, the CDR3 is TGTGCCAGCAGCTTGGCGTCTTATGAGCAGTTCTTC. It yields the protein CASSLASYEQFF.

V and J are TRBV11-1 and TRBJ2-1, with 12 bases lining up with TRBD2. The CDR3 contains 15 residues. The V segment lost 3 bases and the J segment 8 bases; nucleotides outside the gene matches: 5. Per germline, CDR1 SGHAT and CDR2 FQDESV (reference sequence). The CDR3 DNA reads TGTGCCAGCAGCTTTGGACTAGCGGGGAATCATGAGCAGTTCTTC. Translation: CASSFGLAGNHEQFF.

This clonotype showed up many times. The genes are TRBV9 and TRBJ2-3; no reliable D call. V was shortened by 0 bases and J by 2 bases, with 7 bases between the two germline ends. CDR1 is SGDLS, CDR2 YYNGEE, per germline. The CDR3 sequence is 14 residues long. The CDR3 DNA follows: TGTGCCAGCAGCGTAGCCCCGACCACAGATACGCAGTATTTT. Translated: CASSVAPTTDTQYF.

This clonotype was detected ten times or more. The chain is built from TRBV27 and TRBJ1-5; D remains ambiguous. Trimming pared 5 bases from V and 0 bases from J, leaving 11 bases between. Germline V gene sequence: CDR1 MNHEY, CDR2 SMNVEV (reference sequence). This CDR3 spans 15 amino acids. The CDR3 DNA follows: TGTGCCAGCAGTAGCGGCGTTCTTAGCAATCAGCCCCAGCATTTT. Residues: CASSSGVLSNQPQHF.

Ten or more counts support this clonotype. The rearrangement uses TRBV20-1 and TRBJ1-5; D is perhaps TRBD1 (5 bases). CDR3 size: 14 residues. Germline values: CDR1 DFQATT, CDR2 SNEGSKA (reference sequence). Trimming removed 0 bases at V and 6 bases at J, with 12 bases between. The CDR3 coding sequence is TGCAGTGCTAGAGATCAGGGTCGGAGTCAGCCCCAGCATTTT. It encodes CSARDQGRSQPQHF.

This clonotype was counted at least ten times. The V gene is TRBV29-1, the J gene TRBJ2-5, with 9 positions matching TRBD1. Trimming removed 7 bases from V and 4 bases from J; junction bases left unmatched: 10. The CDR3 runs 14 residues. CDR1 is SQVTM and CDR2 is ANQGSEA in the germline V gene. CDR3 region: CSARPGTGSETQYF. DNA for the CDR3: TGCAGCGCCAGACCCGGGACAGGGTCAGAGACCCAGTACTTC. Full variable domain (rest looked up from reference TRBV29-1 and TRBJ2-5): SAVISQKPSRDICQRGTSLTIQCQVDSQVTMMFWYRQQPGQSLTLIATANQGSEATYESGFVIDKFPISRPNLTFSTLTVSNMSPEDSSIYLCSARPGTGSETQYFGPGTRLLVL.

This clonotype was recorded at least ten times. V is TRBV27 and J is TRBJ2-7; 8 positions match TRBD2. The CDR3 runs 15 residues. Germline loops: CDR1 MNHEY, CDR2 SMNVEV (reference sequence). The ends lost 5 bases at V and 1 base at J; junction bases unmatched: 7. The CDR3 bases are TGTGCCAGCAGTCCCAGCGGGAGTGGTTCCTACGAGCAGTACTTC. Translation gives CASSPSGSGSYEQYF.

CDR3 loop: CASSLEAGIYNEQFF. CDR3 DNA: TGTGCCAGCAGCTTAGAAGCGGGAATCTACAATGAGCAGTTCTTC. The chain employs TRBV11-2 and TRBJ2-1; 7 bases align to TRBD2. Germline assignment: CDR1 SGHAT and CDR2 FQNNGV. Germline trimming cut 0 bases from V and 3 bases from J; bases unmatched to any gene: 2. The CDR3 sequence is 15 residues long.

The genes are TRBV19 and TRBJ1-5; 8 bases match TRBD1. The trim removed 3 bases at V and 6 bases at J, leaving 4 bases unmatched. This CDR3 has 14 residues. Germline V gene sequence: CDR1 LNHDA, CDR2 SQIVND (reference sequence). The CDR3 nucleotides read TGTGCCAGTAGTATCCGCAGGGGGCCTCAGCCCCAGCATTTT. This codes for CASSIRRGPQPQHF.

This clonotype was seen repeatedly, ten times or more. The chain links TRBV13 to TRBJ1-1; a weak D match, TRBD1 (6 bases). The V and J ends lost 5 bases and 1 base respectively, with 14 bases between them. This CDR3 is built from 15 residues. In germline, CDR1 is PRHDT, CDR2 FYEKMQ (reference sequence). For the CDR3, the DNA is TGTGCCAGCAGCCCACAGGGAGACTGGAACACTGAAGCTTTCTTT. It is translated as CASSPQGDWNTEAFF.

This clonotype was seen a handful of times. The J gene is TRBJ1-3, the V gene TRBV2; D possibly corresponds to TRBD1 (5 bases). Germline V gives CDR1 SNHLY, CDR2 FYNNEI. V dropped 5 bases and J dropped 0 bases, with 11 bases sitting between them. This CDR3 has 15 amino acids. The CDR3 DNA reads as TGTGCCAGCAGTCGGGACCGATCCTCTGGAAACACCATATATTTT. It encodes CASSRDRSSGNTIYF.

This clonotype has a handful of counts. The V and J genes are TRBV7-8 and TRBJ2-1; D gene unclear. Trimming removed 0 bases from V and 4 bases from J, with 10 bases in between. The CDR3 is 15 residues long. CDR1 is SGHVS and CDR2 is FQNEAQ in the germline V gene. The DNA of the CDR3 is TGTGCCAGCAGCTTAGCCGGCGACCGATACAATGAGCAGTTCTTC. Protein sequence: CASSLAGDRYNEQFF.

This clonotype was seen ten or more times. The gene calls are TRBV7-6 and TRBJ2-7; 10 nucleotides line up with TRBD1. The germline gives CDR1 SGHVS, CDR2 FNYEAQ. CDR3 length: 18 residues. The ends lost 0 bases at V and 2 bases at J; junction bases unmatched: 10. The CDR3: CASSLARTGQGMPYEQYF. For the CDR3, the DNA is TGTGCCAGCAGCTTAGCGCGGACGGGACAGGGGATGCCCTACGAGCAGTACTTC. The variable domain in full, completed from reference TRBV7-6 and TRBJ2-7, reads GAGVSQSPRYKVTKRGQDVALRCDPISGHVSLYWYRQALGQGPEFLTYFNYEAQQDKSGLPNDRFSAERPEGSISTLTIQRTEQRDSAMYRCASSLARTGQGMPYEQYFGPGTRLTVT.

In its sample, this clonotype was seen a few times. The rearrangement links TRBV28 to TRBJ1-3; D is perhaps TRBD1 (5 bases). Trimming pared 6 bases from V and 4 bases from J, leaving 13 bases between. Looked up from germline, CDR1 is MDHEN and CDR2 is SYDVKM. This CDR3 spans 14 amino acids. The CDR3 protein is CASSRGQGGNTIYF. The CDR3 bases are TGTGCCAGCAGCCGAGGTCAGGGAGGAAACACCATATATTTT.

In its sample, this clonotype ranks as medium-sized. The chain has TRBV28 and TRBJ2-7, with D possibly TRBD2 on 6 matching bases. V dropped 5 bases and J dropped 3 bases, with 14 bases sitting between them. Germline assignment: CDR1 MDHEN and CDR2 SYDVKM. CDR3 length: 14 residues. This CDR3 reads CASSPSGVNYEQYF. The CDR3 coding sequence is TGTGCCAGCAGTCCCTCGGGGGTCAACTACGAGCAGTACTTC.